This TCR beta chain comes out of a study of siplizumab effects on memory and regulatory T cells. Findings and limits, study-wide: Roughly 75-97% of proliferating CD4+ or CD8+ clones lacked an assignable naive or memory phenotype. Mean Treg-derived proportions of mappable alloreactive CD4+ clones were just under 70% for siplizumab and 25% to 30% for controls. Under siplizumab, alloreactive sequences traced to unstimulated CD4+ memory cells were significantly reduced.

A note on this clone: The target antigen is unknown.

CDR3 size: 14 residues. Looked up from germline, CDR1 is SGHRS and CDR2 is YFSETQ. Germline trimming cut 3 bases from V and 3 bases from J; bases unmatched to any gene: 3. About 10^5 TCR templates were assayed per sample. TCRdb's copy holds only in-frame clones and misses some; the assay was immunoSEQ multiplex PCR. The sample has more than 85,000 clones; around nine tenths are singletons. The chain is built from TRBV5-1 and TRBJ2-5; 9 bases map to TRBD2. The sample taken for sequencing was CD4+ T cells sorted from blood. The receptor's source is a human donor in good health. CDR3 loop: CASSSQRGEETQYF. In nucleotides, the CDR3 is TGCGCCAGCAGCTCTCAGCGGGGGGAAGAGACCCAGTACTTC.